Sequencing of this TCR beta chain was carried out in a study of blood T cell repertoires in COVID-19 (dated by TCRdb to between 2020 and 2021). For the study in its entirety: Samples covering the acute and convalescent phases of COVID-19 were provided by collaborators in the United States, Italy and Spain. Where available, HLA class I and class II types were taken from metadata supplied by the sample provider and were not determined by assay-based typing. Samples came from the ongoing ImmuneRACE study (first 160 participants) plus 1,254 subjects from 6 global collaborators. A freely available public database, intended as a resource for researchers studying the immune response to SARS-CoV-2, is where the repertoires were released. The sample metadata nearly always contained a de-identified subject ID, COVID-19 status, age in years and sex. The material from the prospective study consisted of cDNA or gDNA derived from T cells, B-cell-depleted T cells, or PBMCs. Subjects who had been exposed to COVID-19, were actively infected with it, or had recovered from it provided the deeply sampled blood TCRbeta repertoires that made up the dataset.

From the cysteine through the phenylalanine, the CDR3 covers 18 amino acids. CDR3 DNA only is kept here, 54 bases in frame from base 1. The germline V gene encodes CDR1 KGHSY and CDR2 FQNENV. Here V drops 3 bases and J drops 9 bases, and the junction holds 15 bases not matched to any gene. Beyond this particular receptor, the publication reports: Clinical and demographic metadata were provided uncurated, with the amount varying by source and participant.

As to this clone: Its antigen has not been determined. Per-base quality was not reported, and no clone a single base away is much larger than it.

Each collaborating institution followed its own protocols to collect whole blood in K2EDTA tubes. For TCRbeta analysis, collaborators shipped samples as frozen whole blood, isolated PBMCs, or DNA extracted from either of those sample types. TCRbeta CDR3 regions were amplified from genomic DNA using the immunoSEQ Assay, a bias-controlled multiplex PCR. In the source study's methods: Within the assay, amplification of reference gene primers was used to estimate how many nucleated cells each sample contained. Sequence reads were collapsed and filtered to measure the absolute abundance of every unique TCRbeta CDR3 rearrangement. For each sample, productive Simpson clonality was calculated as the square root of Simpson's diversity index across productive rearrangements. What TCRdb holds here is the immuneACCESS table cut down to in-frame rearrangements. Part of the clones is not present; checked against another copy, under half of the missing clones reflect an unresolved V gene, and the others are unexplained. The V and J calls and clone size are taken from that table; D and trimming were inferred from the DNA. The sample contains approximately 200,000 clones, roughly four fifths of them found a single time. Clones ranked in the top ten supply roughly 12% of the sample.

The specimen was peripheral blood. The chain is encoded by TRBV16 joined to TRBJ1-6, with TRBD1 identical over 9 junction bases. The sequence was collected from a woman aged 45 to 65 with acute or convalescent COVID-19. For the CDR3, the sequence is CASSQAGTGTVSSSPLHF. The DNA sequence is TGTGCCAGCAGCCAGGCCGGGACAGGGACAGTTTCCAGTTCACCCCTCCACTTT.